This T cell receptor beta chain was captured by sequencing in a study of blood T cell repertoires in COVID-19. Authors' methods: Amplification of reference gene primers was used by the study to estimate nucleated cell counts. Method: immunoSEQ multiplex PCR; TCRdb's copy keeps in-frame clones and lacks some. V, J and clone size reflect that table, while D and trimming were determined from the DNA. The sample carries approximately 70,000 clones, approximately 90% recorded once. A Seattle source enrolled patients during active infection and followed them longitudinally. The germline V gene has CDR1 LNHDA and CDR2 SQIVND (reference sequence). The length of the CDR3 is 16 residues. V shed 3 bases and J shed 0 bases, with 12 bases lying between them.

This TCR was sampled from a man aged 45 to 65 with COVID-19, enrolled during active disease. Source material: peripheral blood. This chain connects TRBV19 to TRBJ1-5, with TRBD1 as a possible D gene (5 bases). The CDR3 spells CASSIGARDSNQPQHF. DNA of the CDR3: TGTGCCAGTAGTATTGGGGCCCGAGATAGCAATCAGCCCCAGCATTTT.